This paragraph reports one TCR beta chain. The antigen is unknown. The data originate from a study of vaccination and CD4 T cells after COVID-19. Turning to the study itself: Timing of post-vaccine sample collection was a median 72 days after dose two, with a range of 14 to 241. Control cultures used a CEFX viral epitope pool, an HIV-1 Nef peptide pool, or no peptide.

V trimming: 6 bases; J trimming: 5 bases; junction bases outside the gene matches: 11. The CDR3 extends over 14 amino acids. Germline V gene data show CDR1 as DFQATT and CDR2 as SNEGSKA (reference sequence). The time point was: late sampling 161 to 241 days after vaccination in a few convalescent patients. This sample's treatment: approximately 9-day PBMC culture with coronavirus spike peptide pools or control peptides (ViraFEST assay). Antigen-specific T cells were expanded with peptide pools by ViraFEST, and TCRs were then sequenced. Scientists ran DNA taken from cultured CD4+ T cells through the Oncomine TCR Beta short-read assay for sequencing. In TCRdb, the PCR reads were re-called with MiXCR into one record per CDR3 protein. The sample consists of about 25,000 distinct CDR3 sequences, approximately 40% of them appearing once.

The sample here was CD4+ T cells from blood, cultured in vitro, taken about 7 months after SARS-CoV-2 vaccination. The chain is built from TRBV20-1 and TRBJ2-7; the match to TRBD2 covers 9 bases. The TCR was taken from a human donor who had recovered from COVID-19. The CDR3 sequence: CSARIAGARDEQYF. The CDR3 DNA reads as TGCAGTGCCCGGATAGCGGGAGCCCGTGACGAGCAGTACTTC.